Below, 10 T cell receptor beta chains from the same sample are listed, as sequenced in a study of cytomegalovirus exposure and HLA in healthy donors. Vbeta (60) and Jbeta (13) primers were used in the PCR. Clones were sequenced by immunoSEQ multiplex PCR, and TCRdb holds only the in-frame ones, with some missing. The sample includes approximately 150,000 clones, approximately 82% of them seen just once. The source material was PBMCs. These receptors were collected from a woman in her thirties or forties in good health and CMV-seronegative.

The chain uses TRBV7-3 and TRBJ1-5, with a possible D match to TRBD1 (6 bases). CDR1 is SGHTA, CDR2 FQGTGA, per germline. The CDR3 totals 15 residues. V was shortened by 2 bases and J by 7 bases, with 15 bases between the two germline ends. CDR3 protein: CASSLRGAGVQPQHF. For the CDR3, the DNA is TGTGCCAGCAGCTTACGAGGGGCAGGGGTACAGCCCCAGCATTTT. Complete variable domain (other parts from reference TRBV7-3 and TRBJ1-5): GAGVSQTPSNKVTEKGKYVELRCDPISGHTALYWYRQSLGQGPEFLIYFQGTGAADDSGLPNDRFFAVRPEGSVSTLKIQRTERGDSAVYLCASSLRGAGVQPQHFGDGTRLSIL.

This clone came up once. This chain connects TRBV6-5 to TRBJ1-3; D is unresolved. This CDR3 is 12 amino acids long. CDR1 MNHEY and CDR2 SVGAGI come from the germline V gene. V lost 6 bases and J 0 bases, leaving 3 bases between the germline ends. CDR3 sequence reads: CASSGSGNTIYF. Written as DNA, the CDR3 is TGTGCCAGCAGCGGCTCTGGAAACACCATATATTTT.

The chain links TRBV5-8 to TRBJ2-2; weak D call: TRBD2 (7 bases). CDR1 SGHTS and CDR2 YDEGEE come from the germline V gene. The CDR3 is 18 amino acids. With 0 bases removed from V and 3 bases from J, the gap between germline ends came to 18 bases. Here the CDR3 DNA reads TGTGCCAGCAGCTTGGGCAGAGGACGGGGGGCCTACACCGGGGAGCTGTTTTTT. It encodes CASSLGRGRGAYTGELFF.

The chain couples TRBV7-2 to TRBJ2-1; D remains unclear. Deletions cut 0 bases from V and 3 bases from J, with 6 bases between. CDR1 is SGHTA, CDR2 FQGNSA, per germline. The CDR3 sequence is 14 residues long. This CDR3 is CASSLALGYNEQFF. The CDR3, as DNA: TGTGCCAGCAGCTTAGCTCTAGGCTACAATGAGCAGTTCTTC.

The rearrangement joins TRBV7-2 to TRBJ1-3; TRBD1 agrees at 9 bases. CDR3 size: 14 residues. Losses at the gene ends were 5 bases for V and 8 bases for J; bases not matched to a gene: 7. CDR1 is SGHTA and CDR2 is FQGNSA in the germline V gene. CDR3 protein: CASSKHRGQDTIYF. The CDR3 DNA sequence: TGTGCCAGCAGCAAACACAGGGGGCAAGACACCATATATTTT.

The CDR3 region is CASSFAGGGYEQYF. CDR3 sequence (DNA): TGTGCCAGCAGTTTTGCGGGAGGAGGCTACGAGCAGTACTTC. The rearrangement links TRBV28 to TRBJ2-7; 8 positions match TRBD2. Germline V lookup: CDR1 MDHEN, CDR2 SYDVKM. V was pared by 3 bases and J by 3 bases, with 4 bases of the junction left unmatched. CDR3 length: 14 amino acids.

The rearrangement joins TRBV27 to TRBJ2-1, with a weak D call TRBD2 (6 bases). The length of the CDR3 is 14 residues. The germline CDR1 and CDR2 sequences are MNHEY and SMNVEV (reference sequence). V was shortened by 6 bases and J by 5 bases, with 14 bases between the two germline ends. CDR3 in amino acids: CASRPGLTNNEQFF. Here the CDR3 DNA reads TGTGCCAGCAGGCCGGGACTTACAAACAATGAGCAGTTCTTC.

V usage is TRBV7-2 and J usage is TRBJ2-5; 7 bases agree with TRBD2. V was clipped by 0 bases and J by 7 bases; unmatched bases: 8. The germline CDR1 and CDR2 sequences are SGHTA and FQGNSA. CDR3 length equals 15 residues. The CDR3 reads CASSLAGRGLGTQYF. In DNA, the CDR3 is TGTGCCAGCAGCTTAGCGGGGCGGGGGTTGGGGACCCAGTACTTC.

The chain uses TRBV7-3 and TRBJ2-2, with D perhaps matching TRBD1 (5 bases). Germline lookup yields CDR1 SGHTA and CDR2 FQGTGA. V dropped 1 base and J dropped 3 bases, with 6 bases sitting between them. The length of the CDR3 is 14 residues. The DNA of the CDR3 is TGTGCCAGCAGCTTAAGACAGTACACCGGGGAGCTGTTTTTT. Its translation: CASSLRQYTGELFF. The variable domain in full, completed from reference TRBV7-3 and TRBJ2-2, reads GAGVSQTPSNKVTEKGKYVELRCDPISGHTALYWYRQSLGQGPEFLIYFQGTGAADDSGLPNDRFFAVRPEGSVSTLKIQRTERGDSAVYLCASSLRQYTGELFFGEGSRLTVL.

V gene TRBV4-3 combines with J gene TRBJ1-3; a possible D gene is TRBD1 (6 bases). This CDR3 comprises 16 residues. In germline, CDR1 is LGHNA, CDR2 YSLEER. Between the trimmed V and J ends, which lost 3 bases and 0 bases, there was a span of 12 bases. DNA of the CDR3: TGCGCCAGCAGCCATCTGGACAGAAGCTCTGGAAACACCATATATTTT. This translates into CASSHLDRSSGNTIYF.